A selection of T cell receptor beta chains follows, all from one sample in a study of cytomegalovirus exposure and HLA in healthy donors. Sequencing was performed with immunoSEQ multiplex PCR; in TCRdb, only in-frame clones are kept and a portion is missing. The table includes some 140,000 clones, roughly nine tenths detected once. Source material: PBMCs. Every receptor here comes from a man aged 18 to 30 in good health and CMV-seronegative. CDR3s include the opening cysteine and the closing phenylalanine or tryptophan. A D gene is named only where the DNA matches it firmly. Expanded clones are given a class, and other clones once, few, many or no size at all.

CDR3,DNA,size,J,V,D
CASSAPGGNQPQHF,TGTGCCAGCAGCGCCCCAGGGGGAAATCAGCCCCAGCATTTT,.,TRBJ1-5,TRBV7-8,TRBD1
CASRQGGGRNEQFF,TGTGCCAGCAGACAGGGCGGGGGGCGCAATGAGCAGTTCTTC,.,TRBJ2-1,TRBV13,TRBD2
CAWSPGGYGYTF,TGTGCCTGGAGCCCCGGGGGATATGGCTACACCTTC,.,TRBJ1-2,TRBV30,.
CASSREGSDTEQYF,TGTGCCAGCAGCCGTGAGGGCAGCGACACCGAGCAGTACTTC,.,TRBJ2-7,TRBV5-4,.
CASSTRLAGESEQFF,TGTGCCAGCAGCACCCGACTAGCGGGAGAGAGTGAGCAGTTCTTC,.,TRBJ2-1,TRBV11-2,TRBD2
CASSTRTGVELFF,TGTGCCAGCAGTACCCGGACAGGGGTGGAACTGTTTTTT,few,TRBJ1-4,TRBV28,TRBD1
CASSKQRQGAGETQYF,TGTGCCAGCAGCAAACAGCGACAGGGTGCGGGAGAGACCCAGTACTTC,.,TRBJ2-5,TRBV21-1,.
CAISPIQGVNTEAFF,TGTGCCATCAGCCCAATACAGGGGGTGAACACTGAAGCTTTCTTT,.,TRBJ1-1,TRBV10-3,TRBD1
CASSDNPGQGAEAFF,TGCGCCAGCAGCGACAACCCGGGACAGGGGGCTGAAGCTTTCTTT,.,TRBJ1-1,TRBV5-1,TRBD1
CASSLTTGNTGELFF,TGCGCCAGCAGCTTAACTACTGGGAACACCGGGGAGCTGTTTTTT,.,TRBJ2-2,TRBV5-1,.
CASSAGQGRNEQFF,TGTGCCAGTAGTGCGGGACAGGGGAGGAATGAGCAGTTCTTC,.,TRBJ2-1,TRBV19,TRBD1
CASSLHRVRGPQSPETQYF,TGTGCCAGCAGCTTACACCGGGTTCGGGGTCCTCAAAGCCCAGAGACCCAGTACTTC,.,TRBJ2-5,TRBV7-8,.
CSVEGTGSGYTF,TGCAGCGTTGAAGGGACAGGGTCTGGCTACACCTTC,.,TRBJ1-2,TRBV29-1,TRBD1
CATSRGGTAQHF,TGTGCCACCAGCAGAGGGGGCACTGCCCAGCATTTT,.,TRBJ1-5,TRBV15,.
CASSLGTDYNEQFF,TGTGCCAGCAGCTTAGGGACAGACTACAATGAGCAGTTCTTC,.,TRBJ2-1,TRBV7-9,.
CASSSQETQYF,TGCGCCAGCAGCTCTCAAGAGACCCAGTACTTC,.,TRBJ2-5,TRBV5-1,.
CASRFQTTNNEQFF,TGTGCCAGCCGTTTCCAGACTACTAACAATGAGCAGTTCTTC,.,TRBJ2-1,TRBV27,.
CASSLSGDRHTGELFF,TGTGCCAGCAGTTTATCGGGGGACAGACACACCGGGGAGCTGTTTTTT,.,TRBJ2-2,TRBV27,TRBD1
CASGLLGFGYTF,TGTGCTAGTGGTTTGCTCGGGTTTGGCTACACCTTC,.,TRBJ1-2,TRBV12-5,.
CASSGDSSNQPQHF,TGTGCCAGCAGCGGAGACAGTAGCAATCAGCCCCAGCATTTT,.,TRBJ1-5,TRBV7-9,.
CASMETTQETQYF,TGTGCCAGCATGGAGACTACTCAAGAGACCCAGTACTTC,.,TRBJ2-5,TRBV27,.
CASRLVDRGEGQYF,TGTGCAAGTCGCTTAGTCGACAGGGGAGAAGGCCAGTACTTC,.,TRBJ2-5,TRBV12-2,.